This T cell receptor beta chain originates from a study of cytomegalovirus exposure and HLA in healthy donors. Note on this clone: Its antigen is unknown.

The CDR3 extends over 13 amino acids. In germline, CDR1 is SGHVS, CDR2 FQNEAQ. The V gene lost 1 base and the J gene lost 4 bases, with 5 bases spanning the gap. Whole-study results and caveats: The study reported that TCR beta sequences accurately predicted HLA-A and HLA-B alleles in most subjects. A later analysis revealed that TCR association rates differed between HLA loci, peaking at DRB1 and bottoming out at HLA-C. Researchers catalogued some 160 TCR beta chains as cytomegalovirus-associated. Among CMV-associated TCR beta chains, most appeared HLA-restricted in a later analysis.

In the PCR, 60 Vbeta and 13 Jbeta primers were used. The method was immunoSEQ multiplex PCR; TCRdb's version includes in-frame clones alone and lacks a portion of them. The sample has approximately 170,000 clones; over 80% are singletons. The TCR comes from a boy between 2 and 10 years old in good health and CMV-seronegative. The specimen was PBMCs. The gene calls are TRBV7-8 and TRBJ1-3; D is ambiguous. The CDR3: CASSLGLGNTIYF. The DNA for the CDR3 is TGTGCCAGCAGCTTAGGGCTGGGAAACACCATATATTTT.